A selection of T cell receptor beta chains follows, all from one sample in a study of T cells after somatic rescue of genetic block. Profiling relied on immunoSEQ multiplex PCR, and the TCRdb table lists in-frame clones only, not all of them. The data hold over 55,000 clones, with under 95% observed a single time. The specimen was peripheral blood mononuclear cells (PBMCs). Receptors were obtained from a man aged 40-55 years. Both conserved end residues are trimmed from each CDR3. The listing skips clone size in some rows; elsewhere it reads once, few, many or a size class.

cdr3_aa j_call v_call clone_size
ASSLGGTGAPYEQY TRBJ2-7 TRBV7-9 -
AWGSFGYEQY TRBJ2-7 TRBV30 -
ASSDVGHSYEQY TRBJ2-7 TRBV2 -
ASSPDASSGNTIY TRBJ1-3 TRBV18 -
ASSESRGRAYNEQF TRBJ2-1 TRBV25-1 once
ASSLVGTSGSIEQY TRBJ2-7 TRBV7-6 -
ASSYTDEQY TRBJ2-7 TRBV6-5 -
ASSQMTVNTEAF TRBJ1-1 TRBV7-8 -
ASRRLSGSNEQF TRBJ2-1 TRBV27 -
ASSRRGGENTEAF TRBJ1-1 TRBV11-2 -
AIRRHEPFGELF TRBJ2-2 TRBV28 -
ASSLKQGPRTEAF TRBJ1-1 TRBV5-1 -
ASSRGIPYEQY TRBJ2-7 TRBV9 -
AISGGAPGGNQETQY TRBJ2-5 TRBV10-3 -
ASSLSRGSYNEQF TRBJ2-1 TRBV28 once
ASSDVAGGNREQY TRBJ2-7 TRBV6-1 -
ASSLGQDNEQF TRBJ2-1 TRBV11-3 -
AISVGDAEQF TRBJ2-1 TRBV10-3 -
ASSASRQGVEQY TRBJ2-7 TRBV2 -
ASSVGQASYEQY TRBJ2-7 TRBV9 once